Presented here are 28 T cell receptor beta chains from one specimen sequenced in a study of CD8 T cells in Susac syndrome. Random hexamers primed reverse transcription of 0.5 to 1 ug RNA. TCRdb itself ran the immunoSEQ multiplex PCR reads through MiXCR, one entry per CDR3 protein. The sample comprises some 160,000 distinct CDR3 sequences, approximately 96% of which are singletons, and about 0.08% rests with the top ten. Sequences were obtained from CD4+ T cells from PBMCs. The receptors were gathered from a human donor with Susac syndrome.

This clonotype was observed a handful of times. The V call is TRBV6-6, the J call TRBJ1-2; D is unresolved. Germline CDR1 reads MNHNY; CDR2 reads SVGAGI (reference sequence). CDR3 length: 11 amino acids. V gave up 8 bases and J gave up 2 bases, with 6 bases separating them. The CDR3 DNA reads as TGTGCCAGCTCTCCGAACTATGGCTACACCTTC. This codes for CASSPNYGYTF.

V gene TRBV18 combines with J gene TRBJ2-7; 11 positions agree with TRBD1. V dropped 2 bases and J dropped 3; count of bases not matched to a gene: 3. Germline V gives CDR1 KGHSH, CDR2 LQKENI. The length of the CDR3 is 15 residues. The CDR3 bases are TGTGCCAGCTCACCAGGGGGGACAGGGGGCTACGAGCAGTACTTC. This gives the protein CASSPGGTGGYEQYF. Looking up the rest from reference TRBV18 and TRBJ2-7 gives the full variable domain: NAGVMQNPRHLVRRRGQEARLRCSPMKGHSHVYWYRQLPEEGLKFMVYLQKENIIDESGMPKERFSAEFPKEGPSILRIQQVVRGDSAAYFCASSPGGTGGYEQYFGPGTRLTVT.

The chain carries TRBV15 and TRBJ1-1; no definite D call. Per germline, CDR1 LNHNV and CDR2 YYDKDF (reference sequence). This CDR3 has 14 residues. V lost 5 bases and J lost 0, with 10 bases in between. CDR3 sequence: CATSVKLMNTEAFF. For the CDR3, the DNA is TGTGCCACCAGCGTGAAACTCATGAACACTGAAGCTTTCTTT.

Concerning this clonotype itself: One end of the junction fails to match germline, which may point to a read error. This rearrangement joins TRBV3-1 to TRBJ2-7; D might be TRBD1 (6 bases). The germline V gene encodes CDR1 LGHDT and CDR2 YNNKEL (reference sequence). The CDR3 contains 13 residues. The CDR3 bases are TGTGCCAGCAGCCCACGACCGGGACAACGGATGGTCTTC. It yields the protein CASSPRPGQRMVF.

This clonotype has just a few counts. This sequence joins TRBV7-6 and TRBJ2-5; no clear D gene. The CDR3 sequence is 11 residues long. The V end was cut by 5 bases, the J end by 3 bases, with 4 bases between. CDR1 SGHVS and CDR2 FNYEAQ come from the germline V gene. The CDR3 loop is CASSVKETQYF. The CDR3 nucleotides read TGTGCCAGCAGCGTAAAAGAGACCCAGTACTTC.

This chain links TRBV7-9 with TRBJ2-7, with TRBD1 identical over 9 bases. The CDR3 consists of 14 residues. Germline V gene lookup returns CDR1 SEHNR and CDR2 FQNEAQ (reference sequence). J lost 3 bases, V lost 5 bases, and 5 bases had no gene match. The CDR3 protein is CASSGEGQGYEQYF. The DNA of the CDR3 is TGTGCCAGCAGCGGGGAGGGACAGGGCTACGAGCAGTACTTC.

The genes are TRBV7-2 and TRBJ1-1; D gene unclear. V was cut by 5 bases and J by 3 bases, with 10 bases left in between. CDR1 is SGHTA and CDR2 is FQGNSA in the germline V gene. The CDR3 length is 13 residues. The CDR3 DNA is TGTGCCAGCAGCGCACATAAGCACACTGAAGCTTTCTTT. This codes for CASSAHKHTEAFF. Full variable domain (outside the CDR3, taken from reference TRBV7-2 and TRBJ1-1): GAGVSQSPSNKVTEKGKDVELRCDPISGHTALYWYRQSLGQGLEFLIYFQGNSAPDKSGLPSDRFSAERTGGSVSTLTIQRTQQEDSAVYLCASSAHKHTEAFFGQGTRLTVV.

CDR3 sequence: CASTPVGRRNEKLFF. DNA for the CDR3: TGTGCCAGCACCCCGGTGGGGCGGCGGAATGAAAAACTGTTTTTT. The chain combines TRBV28 with TRBJ1-4, with D tentatively TRBD1 (5 bases). The germline gives CDR1 MDHEN, CDR2 SYDVKM. This CDR3 contains 15 residues. Trimming shortened V by 7 bases and J by 5 bases, and 17 bases separated the two germline ends. Full variable domain (remainder filled in from reference TRBV28 and TRBJ1-4): DVKVTQSSRYLVKRTGEKVFLECVQDMDHENMFWYRQDPGLGLRLIYFSYDVKMKEKGDIPEGYSVSREKKERFSLILESASTNQTSMYLCASTPVGRRNEKLFFGSGTQLSVL.

In this sample, this clonotype turned up once. The V call is TRBV10-3, the J call TRBJ2-4, with 9 nucleotides matching TRBD1. Germline CDR1 and CDR2: ENHRY and SYGVKD. The CDR3 loop spans 11 amino acids. V was clipped by 3 bases and J by 15 bases; unmatched bases: 3. The CDR3 coding sequence is TGTGCCATCAGTGATGGGGGACAGGGGTACTTC. Its protein product is CAISDGGQGYF.

This sequence joins TRBV23-1 and TRBJ1-2, with D uncertain. TRBV23-1 is marked as an open reading frame, function uncertain. Trimming removed 4 bases at V and 0 bases at J, with 12 bases between. The CDR3 runs 15 residues. The CDR3 region has the DNA TGCGCCAGCAGTCGCCAGCAAGGAGCTAACTATGGCTACACCTTC. Protein: CASSRQQGANYGYTF.

V is TRBV20-1 and J is TRBJ2-5; 7 bases align to TRBD2. The CDR3 loop spans 17 amino acids. Germline CDR1 DFQATT, CDR2 SNEGSKA (reference sequence). Trimming at V came to 3 bases and at J to 4 bases, leaving 17 bases not matched to a gene. The CDR3 region has the DNA TGCAGTGCTAGGGGGGGTACCCTAGCGGACCCCAGAGAGACCCAGTACTTC. It specifies CSARGGTLADPRETQYF.

The chain joins TRBV20-1 to TRBJ1-1; a weak D match, TRBD1 (5 bases). The germline CDR1 and CDR2 sequences are DFQATT and SNEGSKA (reference sequence). Trimming took 5 bases from V and 4 from J, leaving 11 bases between them. The CDR3 totals 12 residues. The CDR3 nucleotides read TGCAGTGCTGGGGGTGATAGCACTGAAGCTTTCTTT. Its translation: CSAGGDSTEAFF.

The chain employs TRBV4-1 and TRBJ2-7; TRBD2 aligns across 7 bases. V was clipped by 1 base and J by 6 bases; unmatched bases: 6. The CDR3 is made up of 14 amino acids. CDR1 and CDR2 from the germline V gene are MGHRA and YSYEKL. CDR3: CASSQAIGEGEQYF. In DNA, the CDR3 is TGCGCCAGCAGCCAAGCCATAGGGGAGGGCGAGCAGTACTTC.

V is TRBV2 and J is TRBJ1-4; D is ambiguous. Germline lookup yields CDR1 SNHLY and CDR2 FYNNEI. The CDR3 is 14 residues long. The ends were cut back, 5 bases at V and 8 bases at J, with 15 bases in the middle. CDR3 coding DNA: TGTGCCAGCAGTCCTCTCCAAGGAGGCGAAAAACTGTTTTTT. Translation: CASSPLQGGEKLFF.

The chain carries TRBV4-1 and TRBJ1-3; TRBD1 might be the D (5 bases). CDR3 length: 18 residues. Germline loops: CDR1 MGHRA, CDR2 YSYEKL. Trimming shortened V by 1 base and J by 1 base, and 17 bases separated the two germline ends. CDR3: CASSQVSAGLLSGNTIYF. The CDR3 nucleotides read TGCGCCAGCAGCCAAGTTTCGGCAGGGCTTCTATCTGGAAACACCATATATTTT.

The chain couples TRBV9 to TRBJ2-5; D may correspond to TRBD1 or TRBD2 (5 bases each). Trimming removed 1 base from V and 5 bases from J, with 15 bases in between. CDR3 length: 15 residues. The germline V gene has CDR1 SGDLS and CDR2 YYNGEE. The CDR3 region has the DNA TGTGCCAGCAGCGTATTCGGGGCCCAGATGGAGACCCAGTACTTC. Translation: CASSVFGAQMETQYF.

This clonotype occurred once. The chain employs TRBV20-1 and TRBJ2-5, with 7 bases matching TRBD2. The CDR3 covers 14 residues. CDR1 is DFQATT, CDR2 SNEGSKA, per germline (reference sequence). J gave up 5 bases and V 3 bases, and 9 bases lay outside the gene matches. The DNA for the CDR3 is TGCAGTGCTAGTGGAGGGAGGGCGGAGGAGACCCAGTACTTC. This encodes CSASGGRAEETQYF.

The chain couples TRBV14 to TRBJ2-1; D unresolved. The germline V and J ends were trimmed by 0 bases and 3 bases, with 6 bases remaining between them. The length of the CDR3 is 14 residues. Per the germline V gene, CDR1 is SGHDN and CDR2 is FVKESK. The CDR3 loop reads CASSQDGFYNEQFF. CDR3 in DNA: TGTGCCAGCAGCCAAGACGGATTCTACAATGAGCAGTTCTTC.

The gene calls are TRBV3-1 and TRBJ1-3, with a tentative D call TRBD1 (5 bases). Trimming left V 5 bases short and J 6 bases short, with 14 bases between. This CDR3 comprises 14 residues. Germline values: CDR1 LGHDT, CDR2 YNNKEL (reference sequence). The CDR3 coding sequence is TGTGCCAGCAGCTCCGGGGAGGGGACAAACACCATATATTTT. Translation: CASSSGEGTNTIYF.

V gene TRBV4-1 combines with J gene TRBJ2-5, with D unclear. The CDR3 length is 14 residues. Germline CDR1 is MGHRA and CDR2 is YSYEKL. Deletions cut 1 base from V and 2 bases from J, with 8 bases between. In DNA, the CDR3 is TGCGCCAGCAGCCAAGTGATGGTACAAGAGACCCAGTACTTC. Translated: CASSQVMVQETQYF.

V gene TRBV28 combines with J gene TRBJ2-1; 11 bases agree with TRBD2. Looked up from germline, CDR1 is MDHEN and CDR2 is SYDVKM. The CDR3 totals 15 residues. The V and J ends lost 6 bases and 5 bases, in that order; junction bases with no gene match: 6. The CDR3 region has the DNA TGTGCCAGCAGACCAACTAGCGGGGGAAACAATGAGCAGTTCTTC. This translates into CASRPTSGGNNEQFF. Full variable domain (remainder filled in from reference TRBV28 and TRBJ2-1): DVKVTQSSRYLVKRTGEKVFLECVQDMDHENMFWYRQDPGLGLRLIYFSYDVKMKEKGDIPEGYSVSREKKERFSLILESASTNQTSMYLCASRPTSGGNNEQFFGPGTRLTVL.

The CDR3 nucleotides are TGTGCCAGCAGCCAAGCGAGGACGGCAGTAGACACAGATACGCAGTATTTT. Amino acid sequence: CASSQARTAVDTDTQYF. The chain employs TRBV7-6 and TRBJ2-3; no clear D. With 5 bases removed from V and 2 bases from J, the gap between germline ends came to 20 bases. The germline V gene encodes CDR1 SGHVS and CDR2 FNYEAQ. The CDR3 has 17 residues.

The rearrangement uses TRBV29-1 and TRBJ1-2; D not resolved. This CDR3 is built from 13 residues. The germline gives CDR1 SQVTM, CDR2 ANQGSEA. V lost 4 bases and J 3 bases, leaving 12 bases between the germline ends. The CDR3: CSVVGGLDYGYTF. The DNA of the CDR3 is TGCAGCGTTGTGGGCGGACTAGACTATGGCTACACCTTC. Supplemented by reference TRBV29-1 and TRBJ1-2, the full variable domain reads SAVISQKPSRDICQRGTSLTIQCQVDSQVTMMFWYRQQPGQSLTLIATANQGSEATYESGFVIDKFPISRPNLTFSTLTVSNMSPEDSSIYLCSVVGGLDYGYTFGSGTRLTVV.

DNA for the CDR3: TGCAGTGCTAGAGACGCTAGCGGGAGGGCCAATGAGCAGTTCTTC. This codes for CSARDASGRANEQFF. V and J are TRBV20-1 and TRBJ2-1; 12 bases line up with TRBD2. The V gene end was trimmed by 0 bases and the J gene end by 6 bases; junction bases not matched to a gene: 3. This CDR3 has 15 residues. Germline values: CDR1 DFQATT, CDR2 SNEGSKA (reference sequence).

CDR3 protein: CSASQGAAGFEQYF. For the CDR3, the DNA is TGCAGTGCTTCACAGGGGGCGGCGGGGTTCGAGCAGTACTTC. This sequence joins TRBV20-1 and TRBJ2-7; 9 nucleotides match TRBD1. The CDR3 has 14 residues. Germline V gene data show CDR1 as DFQATT and CDR2 as SNEGSKA (reference sequence). V gave up 5 bases and J gave up 6 bases; unmatched junction bases: 11.

The chain links TRBV3-1 to TRBJ2-5; the D gene could be TRBD1 or TRBD2 (5 bases each). The CDR3 extends over 15 amino acids. CDR1 LGHDT and CDR2 YNNKEL come from the germline V gene (reference sequence). Deletions cut 0 bases from V and 5 bases from J, with 13 bases between. The CDR3 DNA is TGTGCCAGCAGCCAAGATGGGACCTACGGGGAGACCCAGTACTTC. This sequence encodes CASSQDGTYGETQYF.

V usage is TRBV9 and J usage is TRBJ1-1; TRBD1 is a possible D gene (5 bases). This CDR3 region has 13 residues. V was pared by 5 bases and J by 4 bases, with 12 bases between. CDR1 and CDR2 from the germline V gene are SGDLS and YYNGEE. For the CDR3, the DNA is TGTGCCAGCAGTTTCGGTGGGGGCACTGAAGCTTTCTTT. This translates into CASSFGGGTEAFF.

This chain uses TRBV5-1 with TRBJ2-1, with D perhaps matching TRBD1 (6 bases). Germline CDR1 SGHRS, CDR2 YFSETQ. This CDR3 has 14 amino acids. V lost 3 bases to trimming and J lost 9 bases, with 16 bases between them. This CDR3 is CASSWEIQGIEQFF. The CDR3 bases are TGCGCCAGCAGCTGGGAGATACAGGGAATTGAGCAGTTCTTC. The entire variable domain, with the rest obtained from reference TRBV5-1 and TRBJ2-1, is as follows: KAGVTQTPRYLIKTRGQQVTLSCSPISGHRSVSWYQQTPGQGLQFLFEYFSETQRNKGNFPGRFSGRQFSNSRSEMNVSTLELGDSALYLCASSWEIQGIEQFFGPGTRLTVL.